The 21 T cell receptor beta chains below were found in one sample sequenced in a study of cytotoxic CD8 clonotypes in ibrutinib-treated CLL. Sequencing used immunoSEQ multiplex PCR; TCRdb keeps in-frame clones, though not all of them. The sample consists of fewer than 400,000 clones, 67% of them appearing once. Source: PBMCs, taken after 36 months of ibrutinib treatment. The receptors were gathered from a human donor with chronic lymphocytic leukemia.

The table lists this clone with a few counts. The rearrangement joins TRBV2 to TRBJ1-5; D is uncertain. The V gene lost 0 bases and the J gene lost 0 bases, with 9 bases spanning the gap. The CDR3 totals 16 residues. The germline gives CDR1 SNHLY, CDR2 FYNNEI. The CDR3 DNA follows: TGTGCCAGCAGTGAAGCGGCGGAGTATAGCAATCAGCCCCAGCATTTT. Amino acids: CASSEAAEYSNQPQHF.

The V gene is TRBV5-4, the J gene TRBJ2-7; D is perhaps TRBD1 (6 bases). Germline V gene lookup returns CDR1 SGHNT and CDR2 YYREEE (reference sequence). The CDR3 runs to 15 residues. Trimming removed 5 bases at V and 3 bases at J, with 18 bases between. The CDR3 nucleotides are TGTGCCAGCAGTCTGGGGGCCCCAGCCATCTACGAGCAGTACTTC. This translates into CASSLGAPAIYEQYF. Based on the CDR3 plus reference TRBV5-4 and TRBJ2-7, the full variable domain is ETGVTQSPTHLIKTRGQQVTLRCSSQSGHNTVSWYQQALGQGPQFIFQYYREEENGRGNFPPRFSGLQFPNYSSELNVNALELDDSALYLCASSLGAPAIYEQYFGPGTRLTVT.

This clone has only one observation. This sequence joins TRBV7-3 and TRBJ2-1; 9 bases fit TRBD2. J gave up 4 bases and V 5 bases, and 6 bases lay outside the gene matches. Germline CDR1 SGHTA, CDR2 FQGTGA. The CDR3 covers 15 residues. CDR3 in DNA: TGTGCCAGCAGCGAGCTAGCGGGGCAATACAATGAGCAGTTCTTC. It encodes CASSELAGQYNEQFF.

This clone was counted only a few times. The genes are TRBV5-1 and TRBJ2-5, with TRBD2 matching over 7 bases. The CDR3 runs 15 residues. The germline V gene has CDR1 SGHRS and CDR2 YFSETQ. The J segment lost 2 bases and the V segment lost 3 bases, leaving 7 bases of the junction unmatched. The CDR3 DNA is TGCGCCAGCAGCTCGACTAGCCTACTGCAAGAGACCCAGTACTTC. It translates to CASSSTSLLQETQYF.

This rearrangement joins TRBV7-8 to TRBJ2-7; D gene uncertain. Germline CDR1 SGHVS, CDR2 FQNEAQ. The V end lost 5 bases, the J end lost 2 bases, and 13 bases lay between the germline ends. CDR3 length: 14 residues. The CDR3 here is CASSPLTGTYEQYF. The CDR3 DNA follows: TGTGCCAGCAGCCCGTTGACGGGTACCTACGAGCAGTACTTC.

The CDR3 here is CASSFSVLKGPEAFF. CDR3 sequence (DNA): TGTGCCAGCAGTTTCTCGGTCCTCAAAGGCCCTGAAGCTTTCTTT. This sequence joins TRBV28 and TRBJ1-1, with D uncertain. The germline CDR1 and CDR2 sequences are MDHEN and SYDVKM. With 3 bases removed from V and 6 bases from J, the gap between germline ends came to 17 bases. CDR3 length: 15 residues.

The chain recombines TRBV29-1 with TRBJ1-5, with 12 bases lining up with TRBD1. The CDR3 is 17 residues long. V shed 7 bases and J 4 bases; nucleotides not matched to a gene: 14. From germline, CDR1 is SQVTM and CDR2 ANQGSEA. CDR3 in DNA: TGCAGCGCTAAAGGGGGACCGGGACAGGGGGCGAATCAGCCCCAGCATTTT. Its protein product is CSAKGGPGQGANQPQHF.

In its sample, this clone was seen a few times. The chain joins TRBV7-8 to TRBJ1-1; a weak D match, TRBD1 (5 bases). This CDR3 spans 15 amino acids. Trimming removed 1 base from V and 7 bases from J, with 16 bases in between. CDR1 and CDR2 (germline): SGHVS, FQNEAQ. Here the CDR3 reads CASSLGAGLGDEAFF. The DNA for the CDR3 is TGTGCCAGCAGCTTAGGGGCCGGGTTAGGGGATGAAGCTTTCTTT.

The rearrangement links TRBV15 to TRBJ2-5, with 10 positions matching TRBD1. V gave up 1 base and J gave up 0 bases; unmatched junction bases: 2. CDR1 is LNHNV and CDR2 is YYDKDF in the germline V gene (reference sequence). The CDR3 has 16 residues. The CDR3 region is CATSRAGTGDQETQYF. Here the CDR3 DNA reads TGTGCCACCAGCAGAGCTGGGACAGGGGACCAAGAGACCCAGTACTTC.

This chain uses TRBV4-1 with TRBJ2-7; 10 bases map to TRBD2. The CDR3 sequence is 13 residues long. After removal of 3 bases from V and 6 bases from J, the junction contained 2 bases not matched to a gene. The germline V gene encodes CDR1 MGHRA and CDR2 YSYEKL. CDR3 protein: CASSHSGGSEQYF. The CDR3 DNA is TGCGCCAGCAGCCATAGCGGGGGGAGCGAGCAGTACTTC.

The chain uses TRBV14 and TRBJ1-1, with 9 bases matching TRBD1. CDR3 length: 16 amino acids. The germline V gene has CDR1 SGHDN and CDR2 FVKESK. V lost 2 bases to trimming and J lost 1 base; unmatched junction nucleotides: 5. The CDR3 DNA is TGTGCCAGCAGCCAACCCGGGACAGGGTGGAACACTGAAGCTTTCTTT. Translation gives CASSQPGTGWNTEAFF.

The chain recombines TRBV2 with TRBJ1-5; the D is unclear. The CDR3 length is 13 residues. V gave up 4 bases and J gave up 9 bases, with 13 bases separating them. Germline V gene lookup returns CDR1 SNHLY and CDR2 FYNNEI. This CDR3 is CASSAAAGRPQHF. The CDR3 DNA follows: TGTGCCAGCAGTGCGGCGGCCGGGAGGCCCCAGCATTTT.

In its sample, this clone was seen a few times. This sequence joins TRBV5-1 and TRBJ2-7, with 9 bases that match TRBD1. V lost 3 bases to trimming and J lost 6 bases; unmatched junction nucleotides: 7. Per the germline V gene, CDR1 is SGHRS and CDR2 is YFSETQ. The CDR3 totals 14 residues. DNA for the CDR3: TGCGCCAGCAGCTCTGGGACAGGGCGGGCCGAGCAGTACTTC. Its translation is CASSSGTGRAEQYF.

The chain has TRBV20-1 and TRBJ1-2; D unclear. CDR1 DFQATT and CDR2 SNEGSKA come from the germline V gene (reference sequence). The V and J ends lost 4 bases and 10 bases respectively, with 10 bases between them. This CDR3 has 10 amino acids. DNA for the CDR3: TGCAGTGCTACGGGAGAGTCCTACACCTTC. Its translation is CSATGESYTF.

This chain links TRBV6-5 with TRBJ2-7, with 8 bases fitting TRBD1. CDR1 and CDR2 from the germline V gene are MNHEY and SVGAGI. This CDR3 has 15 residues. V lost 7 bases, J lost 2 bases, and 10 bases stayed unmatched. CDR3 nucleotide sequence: TGTGCCAGCACCCCCTCCAGGGGGCGACCCTACGAGCAGTACTTC. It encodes CASTPSRGRPYEQYF.

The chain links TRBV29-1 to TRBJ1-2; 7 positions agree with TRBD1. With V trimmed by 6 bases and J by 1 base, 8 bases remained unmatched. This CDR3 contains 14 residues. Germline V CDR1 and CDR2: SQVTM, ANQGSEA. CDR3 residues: CSVVDREDNYGYTF. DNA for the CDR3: TGCAGCGTCGTCGACAGGGAAGATAACTATGGCTACACCTTC.

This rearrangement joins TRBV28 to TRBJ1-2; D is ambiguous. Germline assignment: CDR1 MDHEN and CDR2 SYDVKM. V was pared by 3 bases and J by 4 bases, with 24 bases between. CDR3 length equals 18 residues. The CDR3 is CASSFAGGVTADIYGYTF. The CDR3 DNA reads TGTGCCAGCAGTTTTGCAGGAGGCGTCACAGCGGATATCTATGGCTACACCTTC.

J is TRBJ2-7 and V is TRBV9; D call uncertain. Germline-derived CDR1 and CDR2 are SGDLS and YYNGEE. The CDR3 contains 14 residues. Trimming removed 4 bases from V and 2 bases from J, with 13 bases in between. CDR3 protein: CASSPTPSPYEQYF. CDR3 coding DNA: TGTGCCAGCAGCCCTACCCCGAGTCCCTACGAGCAGTACTTC. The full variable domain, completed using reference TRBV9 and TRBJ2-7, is DSGVTQTPKHLITATGQRVTLRCSPRSGDLSVYWYQQSLDQGLQFLIQYYNGEERAKGNILERFSAQQFPDLHSELNLSSLELGDSALYFCASSPTPSPYEQYFGPGTRLTVT.

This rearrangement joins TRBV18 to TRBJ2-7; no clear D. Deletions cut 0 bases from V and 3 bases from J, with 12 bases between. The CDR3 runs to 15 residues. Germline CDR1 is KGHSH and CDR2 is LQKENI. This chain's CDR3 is CASSPPSRPLYEQYF. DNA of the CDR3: TGTGCCAGCTCACCACCTTCTAGGCCCCTCTACGAGCAGTACTTC.

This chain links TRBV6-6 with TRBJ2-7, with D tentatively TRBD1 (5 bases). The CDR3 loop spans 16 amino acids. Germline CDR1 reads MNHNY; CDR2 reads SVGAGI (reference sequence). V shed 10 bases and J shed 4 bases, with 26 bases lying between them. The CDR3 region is CATSSSPPRQLYEQYF. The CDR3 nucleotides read TGTGCCACCTCTTCCTCGCCGCCGAGACAGCTTTACGAGCAGTACTTC.

CDR3 coding DNA: TGCGCCAGCAGCCCTTACCATATGGGCAGGGACACTGAAGCTTTCTTT. This sequence encodes CASSPYHMGRDTEAFF. The genes are TRBV4-1 and TRBJ1-1, with D perhaps TRBD1 (5 bases). The CDR3 has 16 residues. Germline V gene lookup returns CDR1 MGHRA and CDR2 YSYEKL. V gave up 4 bases and J gave up 3 bases, with 18 bases separating them.